This T cell receptor (beta chain) was recorded in a study of blood T cell repertoires in COVID-19. For the study at large: The study drew acute and convalescent COVID-19 samples from the United States, Italy and Spain. Nucleic acid was either cDNA or gDNA, and it came from T cells, B-cell-depleted T cells, or PBMCs.

The V gene's germline CDR1 is MNHEY and CDR2 SVGAGI. The CDR3 runs 13 residues. Trimming stripped 7 bases from V and 6 bases from J, with 15 bases between. Per the original methods: Estimates of nucleated cell counts were drawn from the amplification of reference gene primers. Some clones are missing from TCRdb's copy, which holds only in-frame ones; the method was immunoSEQ multiplex PCR. D and trimming were read from the DNA, whereas the V and J calls and clone size are those reported in that table. Of some 200,000 clones listed, approximately 79% are singletons. This clone was recorded a few times.

This receptor was obtained from a man aged 25-45 years with active or convalescent COVID-19. The chain is built from TRBV6-5 and TRBJ1-1, with D uncertain. Sequenced input: peripheral blood. The CDR3 nucleotides are TGTGCCAGCACTTCCGACGGCGGCGCTGAAGCTTTCTTT. Protein product: CASTSDGGAEAFF.